A single sample gave rise to the 13 T cell receptor beta chains below, sequenced in a study of OX40 agonist ivuxolimab in advanced cancers. Clones were read by immunoSEQ multiplex PCR, and TCRdb kept only the in-frame ones, dropping some. The sample lists 100,000 or so clones, around 87% occurring once. The specimen comprised CD4+ or CD8+ T cells sorted from blood, sampled in a trial of the OX40 agonist ivuxolimab. The receptors originated from an adult with an advanced solid tumor such as melanoma, head and neck, liver or kidney cancer.

The chain couples TRBV2 to TRBJ1-5, with D hard to call. This CDR3 contains 14 residues. The V end lost 5 bases, the J end lost 3 bases, and 11 bases lay between the germline ends. Per germline, CDR1 SNHLY and CDR2 FYNNEI. CDR3 loop: CASSTTQTNQPQHF. The CDR3 DNA reads TGTGCCAGCAGTACCACTCAGACCAATCAGCCCCAGCATTTT.

The V call is TRBV27, the J call TRBJ1-1; possible D gene TRBD1, 6 bases. Germline lookup yields CDR1 MNHEY and CDR2 SMNVEV (reference sequence). Deletions cut 2 bases from V and 1 base from J, with 23 bases between. The CDR3 has 19 amino acids. The CDR3 nucleotides read TGTGCCAGCAGTTTAGCGTGGTCGGGGGCTCGGTTGAAGAACACTGAAGCTTTCTTT. This sequence encodes CASSLAWSGARLKNTEAFF.

The chain uses TRBV6-5 and TRBJ2-2, with D tentatively TRBD1 (5 bases). The CDR3 spans 16 residues. V shed 4 bases and J shed 5 bases, with 17 bases lying between them. Germline values: CDR1 MNHEY, CDR2 SVGAGI. Written as DNA, the CDR3 is TGTGCCAGCAGTTCCCTCACAGGCTCTGGGACCGGGGAGCTGTTTTTT. Protein product: CASSSLTGSGTGELFF.

The chain couples TRBV2 to TRBJ1-4; 7 bases are shared with TRBD1. Germline V gene data show CDR1 as SNHLY and CDR2 as FYNNEI. This CDR3 is built from 14 residues. Trimming at V came to 7 bases and at J to 8 bases, leaving 10 bases not matched to a gene. The DNA for the CDR3 is TGTGCCAGCACGACAGGGCCTCCGGGAGAAAAACTGTTTTTT. This encodes CASTTGPPGEKLFF.

This rearrangement joins TRBV19 to TRBJ1-3; maybe TRBD1 (5 bases). Looked up from germline, CDR1 is LNHDA and CDR2 is SQIVND (reference sequence). V was clipped by 3 bases and J by 4 bases, with 7 bases between them. The CDR3 runs 13 residues. As DNA, the CDR3 is TGTGCCAGTAGTATCGACAGAGGAAACACCATATATTTT. Protein product: CASSIDRGNTIYF.

This rearrangement joins TRBV4-3 to TRBJ2-2; D might be TRBD1 or TRBD2, each matching 5 bases. Trimming left V 3 bases short and J 4 bases short, with 12 bases between. The CDR3 totals 15 residues. Germline CDR1 LGHNA, CDR2 YSLEER. This CDR3 is CASSQGRRTTGELFF. Written as DNA, the CDR3 is TGCGCCAGCAGCCAGGGACGCCGTACCACCGGGGAGCTGTTTTTT.

This rearrangement joins TRBV10-3 to TRBJ1-5; no definite D call. This CDR3 region has 13 residues. Trimming cost V 4 bases and J 1 base, with 5 bases left between them. CDR1 is ENHRY, CDR2 SYGVKD, per germline. CDR3 sequence (DNA): TGTGCCATCAGTGGACAAAGCAATCAGCCCCAGCATTTT. Residues: CAISGQSNQPQHF.

The chain combines TRBV7-6 with TRBJ2-5, with D perhaps matching TRBD1 (6 bases). The CDR3 length is 14 residues. CDR1 is SGHVS, CDR2 FNYEAQ, per germline. V was cut by 5 bases and J by 5 bases, with 15 bases left in between. The CDR3 bases are TGTGCCAGCAGCCCAACAGGGCCCGGGGAGACCCAGTACTTC. Protein: CASSPTGPGETQYF.

The chain links TRBV5-4 to TRBJ2-5; TRBD1 agrees at 9 bases. The trim removed 3 bases at V and 4 bases at J, leaving 10 bases unmatched. Germline assignment: CDR1 SGHNT and CDR2 YYREEE (reference sequence). CDR3 length: 16 residues. CDR3 sequence reads: CASSSPGTGIGETQYF. The CDR3 DNA follows: TGTGCCAGCAGCTCACCCGGGACAGGGATAGGAGAGACCCAGTACTTC.

The chain employs TRBV19 and TRBJ2-4, with TRBD2 matching 7 bases. The J segment lost 4 bases and the V segment lost 3 bases, leaving 9 bases of the junction unmatched. Germline CDR1 reads LNHDA; CDR2 reads SQIVND (reference sequence). This CDR3 contains 16 residues. DNA for the CDR3: TGTGCCAGTAGTATGGGGAGGGACGGGCGGAAAAACATTCAGTACTTC. It codes for CASSMGRDGRKNIQYF.

The rearrangement links TRBV9 to TRBJ1-4; 8 bases are a match to TRBD1. Losses at the gene ends were 0 bases for V and 5 bases for J; bases not matched to a gene: 9. The CDR3 covers 17 residues. Germline V gene data show CDR1 as SGDLS and CDR2 as YYNGEE. CDR3 sequence: CASSVGGRGLQNEKLFF. The CDR3, as DNA: TGTGCCAGCAGCGTAGGTGGCAGGGGGCTTCAAAATGAAAAACTGTTTTTT.

The J gene is TRBJ2-5, the V gene TRBV5-4; D is uncertain. Germline lookup yields CDR1 SGHNT and CDR2 YYREEE (reference sequence). The CDR3 spans 14 residues. V was trimmed by 0 bases and J by 0 bases, leaving 6 bases between them. The chain's CDR3 is CASSLARYQETQYF. CDR3 coding DNA: TGTGCCAGCAGCTTGGCGCGGTACCAAGAGACCCAGTACTTC.

CDR3 amino acids: CASSVAHSYEQYF. The CDR3 nucleotides read TGTGCCAGCAGTGTGGCTCACTCCTACGAGCAGTACTTC. V and J are TRBV6-6 and TRBJ2-7; the D is unclear. The CDR3 consists of 13 residues. In germline, CDR1 is MNHNY, CDR2 SVGAGI (reference sequence). V was pared by 5 bases and J by 0 bases, with 8 bases between.